This T cell receptor beta chain derives from a study of OX40 agonist ivuxolimab in advanced cancers. With 0 bases removed from V and 4 bases from J, the gap between germline ends came to 10 bases. The CDR3 runs to 15 residues. CDR1 and CDR2 (germline): MGHRA, YSYEKL. Some clones are missing from TCRdb's copy, which holds only in-frame ones; the method was immunoSEQ multiplex PCR. The sample holds fewer than 20,000 clones, about 88% seen once. The chain links TRBV4-1 to TRBJ2-1; D is possibly TRBD2 (6 bases). The TCR comes from an adult with an advanced solid tumor such as melanoma, head and neck, liver or kidney cancer. Source: CD4+ or CD8+ T cells sorted from blood, taken in a trial of the OX40 agonist ivuxolimab. As DNA, the CDR3 is TGCGCCAGCAGCCAAGATTTCGGGGGATACAATGAGCAGTTCTTC. Translating it yields CASSQDFGGYNEQFF.